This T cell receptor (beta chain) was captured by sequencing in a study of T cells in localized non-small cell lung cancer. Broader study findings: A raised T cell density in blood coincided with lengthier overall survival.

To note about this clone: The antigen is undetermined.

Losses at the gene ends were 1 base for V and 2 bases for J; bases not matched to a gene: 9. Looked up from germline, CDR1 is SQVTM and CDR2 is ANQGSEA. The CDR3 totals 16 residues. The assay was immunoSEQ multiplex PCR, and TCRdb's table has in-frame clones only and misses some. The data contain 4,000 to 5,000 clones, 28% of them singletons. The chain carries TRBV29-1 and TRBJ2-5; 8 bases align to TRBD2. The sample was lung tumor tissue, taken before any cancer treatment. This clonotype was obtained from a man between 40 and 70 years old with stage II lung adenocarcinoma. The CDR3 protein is CSVEGWAGGRQETQYF. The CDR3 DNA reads TGCAGCGTTGAAGGGTGGGCGGGAGGTCGTCAAGAGACCCAGTACTTC.